The 30 T cell receptor beta chains in this list originate from one sample, sequenced in a study of T-cell memory formation after mild COVID-19. Each CDR3 protein gets one entry after TCRdb re-called the 5' RACE reads with MiXCR. The repertoire consists of nearly 250,000 distinct CDR3 sequences, with approximately 15% occurring once and the leading ten covering more than 2%. The sequencing sample was made of PBMCs or a T cell subset sorted from them (not recorded which). These receptors were obtained from an adult woman who had mild COVID-19 (a few samples of this study predate the infection). Cell type and time point are not known.

This clonotype was counted only a few times. The J gene is TRBJ2-3, the V gene TRBV20-1, with D perhaps TRBD2 (5 bases). V lost 5 bases and J 3 bases, leaving 15 bases between the germline ends. CDR1 and CDR2 (germline): DFQATT, SNEGSKA (reference sequence). The CDR3 totals 14 residues. CDR3 nucleotides: TGCAGTGCTTCCTCGGGGTGGAGTACAGATACGCAGTATTTT. Translation: CSASSGWSTDTQYF.

This chain connects TRBV27 to TRBJ2-2, with unresolved D. The V and J ends lost 0 bases and 5 bases respectively, with 13 bases between them. Germline CDR1 MNHEY, CDR2 SMNVEV (reference sequence). This CDR3 region has 16 residues. The CDR3 here is CASSLSGQSSTGELFF. DNA of the CDR3: TGTGCCAGCAGTTTATCAGGGCAGTCCTCAACCGGGGAGCTGTTTTTT.

V and J are TRBV12-3 or TRBV12-4 and TRBJ2-5; 8 bases line up with TRBD2. V lost 3 bases to trimming and J lost 3 bases; unmatched junction nucleotides: 6. CDR3 length: 15 residues. CDR3 in DNA: TGTGCCAGCAGTTTTTCGGGAGGGCCGAAAGAGACCCAGTACTTC. As protein: CASSFSGGPKETQYF.

The rearrangement joins TRBV7-2 to TRBJ2-1; TRBD2 agrees at 11 bases. With V trimmed by 0 bases and J by 0 bases, 4 bases remained unmatched. Per germline, CDR1 SGHTA and CDR2 FQGNSA. The CDR3 contains 18 residues. For the CDR3, the DNA is TGTGCCAGCAGCTTAGCCCTAGCGGGAGGCCGCTCCTACAATGAGCAGTTCTTC. Amino acids: CASSLALAGGRSYNEQFF.

This clonotype has just one count. The V gene is TRBV23-1, the J gene TRBJ2-3; D is unresolved. Being an ORF, TRBV23-1 has a function that is uncertain. V was pared by 7 bases and J by 2 bases, with 7 bases between. This CDR3 is 12 amino acids long. CDR3 DNA sequence: TGCGCCAGCATGGGTCCCACAGATACGCAGTATTTT. This codes for CASMGPTDTQYF.

This clonotype was seen more than once but under ten times. This chain joins TRBV15 and TRBJ1-1; a weak D match, TRBD1 (6 bases). The germline V gene has CDR1 LNHNV and CDR2 YYDKDF (reference sequence). The V end was cut by 6 bases, the J end by 6 bases, with 11 bases between. The CDR3 sequence is 12 residues long. In DNA, the CDR3 is TGTGCCACCAGGATAGAGGGGGCTGAAGCTTTCTTT. Amino acids: CATRIEGAEAFF.

The chain recombines TRBV7-9 with TRBJ1-4; D is ambiguous. V was cut by 2 bases and J by 5 bases, with 6 bases left in between. This CDR3 region has 13 residues. Germline values: CDR1 SEHNR, CDR2 FQNEAQ (reference sequence). CDR3 sequence (DNA): TGTGCCAGCAGCTTAAGGGCCAATGAAAAACTGTTTTTT. Its protein is CASSLRANEKLFF.

This clonotype was detected only a few times. The chain links TRBV14 to TRBJ2-2; D possibly corresponds to TRBD2 (6 bases). This CDR3 comprises 14 residues. Germline V gene sequence: CDR1 SGHDN, CDR2 FVKESK. V was cut by 4 bases and J by 4 bases, with 10 bases left in between. This chain's CDR3 is CASSPGLLTGELFF. CDR3 nucleotides: TGTGCCAGCAGCCCGGGACTTCTCACCGGGGAGCTGTTTTTT.

In its sample, this clonotype was seen many times. The V gene is TRBV11-2, the J gene TRBJ2-1; weak D call: TRBD2 (6 bases). The CDR3 consists of 14 residues. Trimming cost V 5 bases and J 4 bases, with 12 bases left between them. CDR1 and CDR2 (germline): SGHAT, FQNNGV. The CDR3 region is CASSPPGLYNEQFF. CDR3 nucleotides: TGTGCCAGCAGCCCCCCGGGACTGTACAATGAGCAGTTCTTC.

The chain recombines TRBV7-3 with TRBJ2-5; 10 bases align to TRBD1. This CDR3 has 15 residues. CDR1 is SGHTA and CDR2 is FQGTGA in the germline V gene. The trim removed 3 bases at V and 5 bases at J, leaving 6 bases unmatched. The CDR3 DNA reads as TGTGCCAGCAGCTTGGGACAGGGGCTTACGGAGACCCAGTACTTC. This encodes CASSLGQGLTETQYF.

This clonotype showed up just a few times. The chain couples TRBV29-1 to TRBJ2-3, with a possible D match to TRBD2 (6 bases). Germline CDR1 is SQVTM and CDR2 is ANQGSEA. The CDR3 is made up of 14 amino acids. The V and J ends lost 1 base and 3 bases respectively, with 11 bases between them. The CDR3 reads CSVEGSGATDTQYF. The DNA of the CDR3 is TGCAGCGTTGAAGGTAGCGGCGCAACAGATACGCAGTATTTT.

This clonotype has at least ten counts. This chain connects TRBV7-2 to TRBJ2-6, with unresolved D. Germline V lookup: CDR1 SGHTA, CDR2 FQGNSA. Trimming shortened V by 0 bases and J by 4 bases, and 13 bases separated the two germline ends. CDR3 length equals 17 residues. CDR3 protein: CASSLALSGPGANVLTF. The CDR3 DNA reads as TGTGCCAGCAGCTTAGCGTTGAGTGGGCCCGGGGCCAACGTCCTGACTTTC.

This clonotype was picked up many times. The chain uses TRBV29-1 and TRBJ2-1; D uncertain. Germline CDR1 is SQVTM and CDR2 is ANQGSEA. The CDR3 totals 16 residues. The V and J ends lost 4 bases and 0 bases respectively, with 16 bases between them. This chain's CDR3 is CSVGMIQPSSYNEQFF. The DNA of the CDR3 is TGCAGCGTTGGGATGATTCAACCGAGCTCCTACAATGAGCAGTTCTTC.

The rearrangement links TRBV20-1 to TRBJ1-1; tentative D call: TRBD1 (5 bases). The length of the CDR3 is 10 residues. V gave up 3 bases and J gave up 6 bases, with 5 bases separating them. Germline loops: CDR1 DFQATT, CDR2 SNEGSKA (reference sequence). CDR3 nucleotide sequence: TGCAGTGCTAGGGGGCCTGAAGCTTTCTTT. Its protein is CSARGPEAFF.

The rearrangement links TRBV6-5 to TRBJ2-1; the match to TRBD2 covers 9 bases. The CDR3 runs to 19 residues. V dropped 0 bases and J dropped 1; count of bases not matched to a gene: 10. Germline CDR1 is MNHEY and CDR2 is SVGAGI. CDR3 in amino acids: CASSYSGQRGAGSYNEQFF. The CDR3 DNA is TGTGCCAGCAGTTACTCGGGCCAGCGGGGGGCCGGGTCCTACAATGAGCAGTTCTTC.

The V call is TRBV2, the J call TRBJ2-2; 9 nucleotides agree with TRBD1. J gave up 6 bases and V 8 bases, and 10 bases lay outside the gene matches. This CDR3 is built from 15 residues. Germline-derived CDR1 and CDR2 are SNHLY and FYNNEI. CDR3 bases: TGTGCCAGCCTCACCGGGACAGGGATCCCCGGGGAGCTGTTTTTT. As protein: CASLTGTGIPGELFF.

The chain carries TRBV7-2 and TRBJ2-3, with 15 positions matching TRBD2. J was trimmed by 10 bases and V by 1 base; bases with no gene match: 6. Germline V gene lookup returns CDR1 SGHTA and CDR2 FQGNSA. CDR3 length: 16 residues. The CDR3 loop is CASSLGTSGGALAQYF. The CDR3 DNA reads as TGTGCCAGCAGCTTAGGGACTAGCGGGGGGGCACTCGCGCAGTATTTT.

The chain has TRBV24-1 and TRBJ2-3; D is unresolved. V lost 1 base and J 4 bases, leaving 11 bases between the germline ends. The CDR3 has 15 amino acids. Germline lookup yields CDR1 KGHDR and CDR2 SFDVKD. The CDR3 DNA follows: TGTGCCACCAGTGATTTATCTCCAGGAGCAGATACGCAGTATTTT. As protein: CATSDLSPGADTQYF.

This rearrangement joins TRBV20-1 to TRBJ1-6; D gene uncertain. This CDR3 is 15 amino acids long. V was cut by 0 bases and J by 0 bases, with 6 bases left in between. Germline values: CDR1 DFQATT, CDR2 SNEGSKA (reference sequence). The CDR3 nucleotides are TGCAGTGCTAGAGATGGTAGCTCCTATAATTCACCCCTCCACTTT. Amino acid sequence: CSARDGSSYNSPLHF.

This clonotype was detected many times. This rearrangement joins TRBV6-5 to TRBJ1-2; 8 positions agree with TRBD1. This CDR3 has 14 residues. V dropped 6 bases and J dropped 4; count of bases not matched to a gene: 7. Per the germline V gene, CDR1 is MNHEY and CDR2 is SVGAGI. CDR3: CASRDREAGYGYTF. The CDR3 DNA reads TGTGCCAGCAGGGACAGGGAGGCGGGCTATGGCTACACCTTC.

This clonotype was observed a handful of times. The V gene is TRBV20-1, the J gene TRBJ1-1; D not certain. V was cut by 6 bases and J by 7 bases, with 12 bases left in between. Germline assignment: CDR1 DFQATT and CDR2 SNEGSKA (reference sequence). The CDR3 runs 11 residues. CDR3 region: CSAPRDFEAFF. CDR3 coding DNA: TGCAGTGCCCCGCGGGATTTTGAAGCTTTCTTT.

The chain is built from TRBV7-2 and TRBJ1-5, with D possibly being TRBD1 (5 bases). Germline CDR1 reads SGHTA; CDR2 reads FQGNSA. The CDR3 is 14 residues long. Trimming took 6 bases from V and 4 from J, leaving 13 bases between them. The chain's CDR3 is CASRAGTANQPQHF. CDR3 nucleotides: TGTGCCAGCAGAGCCGGGACGGCAAATCAGCCCCAGCATTTT.

The chain joins TRBV12-3 or TRBV12-4 to TRBJ2-7, with TRBD1 as a possible D gene (6 bases). The CDR3 is 18 residues long. V was cut by 2 bases and J by 0 bases, with 20 bases left in between. The CDR3 loop is CASSLSVLGQSSSYEQYF. The CDR3 DNA sequence: TGTGCCAGCAGTTTATCGGTCCTAGGACAGTCTAGCTCCTACGAGCAGTACTTC.

This chain uses TRBV12-3 or TRBV12-4 with TRBJ2-1; 13 bases align to TRBD2. The length of the CDR3 is 19 residues. With V trimmed by 5 bases and J by 0 bases, 10 bases remained unmatched. The CDR3 DNA reads TGTGCCAGCAGTGACATCGGGACTAGCGGGAAGAGCTCCTACAATGAGCAGTTCTTC. It translates to CASSDIGTSGKSSYNEQFF.

The genes are TRBV20-1 and TRBJ2-5; the D gene is possibly TRBD2 (6 bases). The germline V and J ends were trimmed by 6 bases and 0 bases, with 20 bases remaining between them. The CDR3 consists of 16 residues. Germline V CDR1 and CDR2: DFQATT, SNEGSKA (reference sequence). The CDR3 reads CSAKPDSGPYQETQYF. DNA for the CDR3: TGCAGTGCCAAACCTGACAGCGGGCCATACCAAGAGACCCAGTACTTC.

V and J are TRBV7-3 and TRBJ1-4; D is unresolved. Germline CDR1 is SGHTA and CDR2 is FQGTGA. The CDR3 runs 15 residues. Trimming removed 5 bases at V and 8 bases at J, with 18 bases between. This CDR3 is CASSQTGIKGEKLFF. DNA for the CDR3: TGTGCCAGCAGCCAGACTGGCATCAAAGGAGAAAAACTGTTTTTT.

This clonotype was detected only a few times. The rearrangement uses TRBV20-1 and TRBJ1-2; D uncertain. Per germline, CDR1 DFQATT and CDR2 SNEGSKA (reference sequence). With 3 bases removed from V and 0 bases from J, the gap between germline ends came to 11 bases. CDR3 length: 14 residues. The CDR3 loop reads CSASYPKANYGYTF. The CDR3 bases are TGCAGTGCTAGCTACCCAAAGGCTAACTATGGCTACACCTTC.

The J gene is TRBJ2-5, the V gene TRBV7-3, with TRBD2 matching over 7 bases. Trimming removed 5 bases from V and 2 bases from J; junction bases left unmatched: 8. CDR3 length: 15 amino acids. The V gene's germline CDR1 is SGHTA and CDR2 FQGTGA. The chain's CDR3 is CASSPRGGQQETQYF. DNA of the CDR3: TGTGCCAGCAGCCCCCGGGGAGGGCAGCAAGAGACCCAGTACTTC.

V and J are TRBV20-1 and TRBJ1-6; 7 bases agree with TRBD1. Germline V gene sequence: CDR1 DFQATT, CDR2 SNEGSKA (reference sequence). V trimming: 6 bases; J trimming: 9 bases; junction bases outside the gene matches: 11. The CDR3 is 14 residues long. The CDR3 spells CSAETGTGVSPLHF. As DNA, the CDR3 is TGCAGTGCAGAGACAGGGACGGGGGTTTCACCCCTCCACTTT.

This clonotype was seen many times. This chain connects TRBV7-9 to TRBJ2-1, with 11 bases identical to TRBD2. Germline V gene lookup returns CDR1 SEHNR and CDR2 FQNEAQ (reference sequence). Trimming removed 6 bases from V and 4 bases from J; junction bases left unmatched: 5. The CDR3 is 15 amino acids. CDR3 loop: CASSWTSGRYNEQFF. CDR3 nucleotides: TGTGCCAGCAGTTGGACTAGCGGGCGATACAATGAGCAGTTCTTC.